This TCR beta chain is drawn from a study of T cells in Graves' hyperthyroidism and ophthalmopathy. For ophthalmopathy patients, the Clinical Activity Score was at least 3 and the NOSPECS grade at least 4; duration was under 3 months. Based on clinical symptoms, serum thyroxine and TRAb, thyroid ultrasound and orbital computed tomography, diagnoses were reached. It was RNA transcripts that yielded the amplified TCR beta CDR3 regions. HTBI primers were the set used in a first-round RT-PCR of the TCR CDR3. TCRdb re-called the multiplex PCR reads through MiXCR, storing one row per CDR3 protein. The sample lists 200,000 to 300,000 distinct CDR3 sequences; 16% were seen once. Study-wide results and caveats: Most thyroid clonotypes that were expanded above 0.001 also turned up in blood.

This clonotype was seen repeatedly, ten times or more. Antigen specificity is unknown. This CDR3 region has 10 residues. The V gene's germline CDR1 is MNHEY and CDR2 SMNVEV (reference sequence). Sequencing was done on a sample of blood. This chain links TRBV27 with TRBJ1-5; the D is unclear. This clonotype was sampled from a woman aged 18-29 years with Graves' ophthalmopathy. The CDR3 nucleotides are TGTCCTGGCCCGGGGCAGCCCCAGCATTTT. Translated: CPGPGQPQHF.